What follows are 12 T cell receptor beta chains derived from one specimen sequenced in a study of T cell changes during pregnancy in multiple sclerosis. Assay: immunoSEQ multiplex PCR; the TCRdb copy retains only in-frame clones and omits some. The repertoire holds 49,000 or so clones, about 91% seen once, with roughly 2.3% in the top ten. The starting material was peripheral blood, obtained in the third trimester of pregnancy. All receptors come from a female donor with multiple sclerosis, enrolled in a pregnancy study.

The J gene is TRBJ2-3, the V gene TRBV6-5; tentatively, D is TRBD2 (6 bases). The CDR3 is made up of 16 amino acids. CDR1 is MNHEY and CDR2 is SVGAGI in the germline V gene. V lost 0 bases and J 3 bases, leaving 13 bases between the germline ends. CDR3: CASSYSSGSGTDTQYF. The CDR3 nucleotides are TGTGCCAGCAGTTACTCCTCCGGGAGTGGGACAGATACGCAGTATTTT.

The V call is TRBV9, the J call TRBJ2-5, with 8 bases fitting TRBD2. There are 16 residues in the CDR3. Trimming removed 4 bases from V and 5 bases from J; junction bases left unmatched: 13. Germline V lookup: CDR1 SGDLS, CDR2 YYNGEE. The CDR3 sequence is CASSSREGLGSETQYF. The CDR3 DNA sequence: TGTGCCAGCAGCTCCCGAGAGGGACTAGGGTCCGAGACCCAGTACTTC.

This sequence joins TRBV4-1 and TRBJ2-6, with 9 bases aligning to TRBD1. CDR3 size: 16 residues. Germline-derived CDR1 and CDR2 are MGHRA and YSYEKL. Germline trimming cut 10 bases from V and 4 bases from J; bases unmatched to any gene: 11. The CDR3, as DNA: TGCGCCACCCAACAGGGGGCAGGGGGAGGGGCCAACGTCCTGACTTTC. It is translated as CATQQGAGGGANVLTF.

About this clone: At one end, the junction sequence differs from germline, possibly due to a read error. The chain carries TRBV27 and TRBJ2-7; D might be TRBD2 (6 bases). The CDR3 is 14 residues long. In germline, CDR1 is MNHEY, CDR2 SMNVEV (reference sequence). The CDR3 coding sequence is TGTGCCGGCAGTGTGCGGAGGGACTCCTACGAGCAGTACTTC. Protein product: CAGSVRRDSYEQYF.

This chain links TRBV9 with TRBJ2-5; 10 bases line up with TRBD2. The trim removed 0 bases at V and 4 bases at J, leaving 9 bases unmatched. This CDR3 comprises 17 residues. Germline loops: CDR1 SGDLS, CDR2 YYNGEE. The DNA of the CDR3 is TGTGCCAGCAGCGTAGATCCAGCGGGAGGGAGTCGAGAGACCCAGTACTTC. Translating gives CASSVDPAGGSRETQYF. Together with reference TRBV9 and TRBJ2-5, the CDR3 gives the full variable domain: DSGVTQTPKHLITATGQRVTLRCSPRSGDLSVYWYQQSLDQGLQFLIQYYNGEERAKGNILERFSAQQFPDLHSELNLSSLELGDSALYFCASSVDPAGGSRETQYFGPGTRLLVL.

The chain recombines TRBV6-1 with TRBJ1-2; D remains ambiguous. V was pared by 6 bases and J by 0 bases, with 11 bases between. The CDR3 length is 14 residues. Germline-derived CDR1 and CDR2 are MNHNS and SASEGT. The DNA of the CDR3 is TGTGCCAGCAGGATCCGGGGTTCTAACTATGGCTACACCTTC. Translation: CASRIRGSNYGYTF.

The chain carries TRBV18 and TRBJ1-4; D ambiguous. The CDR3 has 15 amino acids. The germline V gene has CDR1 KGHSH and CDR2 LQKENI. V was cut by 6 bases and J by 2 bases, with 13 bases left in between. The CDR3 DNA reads TGTGCCAGCTCCCGTGTGGAGGCCACTAATGAAAAACTGTTTTTT. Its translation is CASSRVEATNEKLFF.

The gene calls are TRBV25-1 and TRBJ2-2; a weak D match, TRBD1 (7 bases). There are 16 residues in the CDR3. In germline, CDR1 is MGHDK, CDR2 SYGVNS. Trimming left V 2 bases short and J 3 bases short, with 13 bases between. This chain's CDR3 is CASSEIDREDTGELFF. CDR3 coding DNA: TGTGCCAGCAGTGAAATTGACAGGGAGGACACCGGGGAGCTGTTTTTT.

CDR3 sequence reads: CASSKDRDSNQPQHF. The DNA for the CDR3 is TGTGCCAGCTCAAAGGACAGAGATAGCAATCAGCCCCAGCATTTT. This rearrangement joins TRBV18 to TRBJ1-5, with D possibly being TRBD1 (6 bases). Germline loops: CDR1 KGHSH, CDR2 LQKENI. This CDR3 has 15 amino acids. V lost 5 bases to trimming and J lost 0 bases, with 11 bases between them.

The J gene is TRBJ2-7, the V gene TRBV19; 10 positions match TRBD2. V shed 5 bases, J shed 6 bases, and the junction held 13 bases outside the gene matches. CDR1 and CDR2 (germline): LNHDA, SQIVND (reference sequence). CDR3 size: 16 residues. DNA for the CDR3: TGTGCCAGTAGTCCCAGCGGGCTAGCGGGAGTCTTCGAGCAGTACTTC. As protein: CASSPSGLAGVFEQYF.

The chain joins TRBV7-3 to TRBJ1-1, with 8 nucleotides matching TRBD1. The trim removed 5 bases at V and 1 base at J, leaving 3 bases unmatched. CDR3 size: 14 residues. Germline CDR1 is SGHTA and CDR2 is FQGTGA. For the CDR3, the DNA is TGTGCCAGCAGCCCTGGACAGGGGAACACTGAAGCTTTCTTT. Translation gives CASSPGQGNTEAFF.

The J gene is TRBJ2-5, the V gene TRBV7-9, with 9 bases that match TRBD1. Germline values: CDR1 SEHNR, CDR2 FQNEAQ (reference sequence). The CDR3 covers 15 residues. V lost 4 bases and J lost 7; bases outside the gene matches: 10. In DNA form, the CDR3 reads TGTGCCAGCAGCTCCGACGACAGGGGGGTTGGGACCCAGTACTTC. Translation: CASSSDDRGVGTQYF.